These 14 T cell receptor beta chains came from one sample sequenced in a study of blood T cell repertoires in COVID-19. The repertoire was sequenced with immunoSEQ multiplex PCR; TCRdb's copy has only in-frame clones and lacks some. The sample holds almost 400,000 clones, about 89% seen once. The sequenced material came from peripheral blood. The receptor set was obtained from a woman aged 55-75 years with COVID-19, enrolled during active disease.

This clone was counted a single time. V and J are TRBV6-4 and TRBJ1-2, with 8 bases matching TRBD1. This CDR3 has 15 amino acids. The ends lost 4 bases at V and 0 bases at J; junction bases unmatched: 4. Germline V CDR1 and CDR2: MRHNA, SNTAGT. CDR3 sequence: CASSVQQGANYGYTF. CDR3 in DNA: TGTGCCAGCAGTGTCCAACAGGGGGCTAACTATGGCTACACCTTC.

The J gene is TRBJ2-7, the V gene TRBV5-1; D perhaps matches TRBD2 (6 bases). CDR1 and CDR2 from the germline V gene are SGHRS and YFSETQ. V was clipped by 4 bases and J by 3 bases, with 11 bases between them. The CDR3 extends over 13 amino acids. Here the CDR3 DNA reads TGCGCCAGCAGCCCGGGACTTCTCTACGAGCAGTACTTC. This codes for CASSPGLLYEQYF. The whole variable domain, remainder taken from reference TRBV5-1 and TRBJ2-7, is KAGVTQTPRYLIKTRGQQVTLSCSPISGHRSVSWYQQTPGQGLQFLFEYFSETQRNKGNFPGRFSGRQFSNSRSEMNVSTLELGDSALYLCASSPGLLYEQYFGPGTRLTVT.

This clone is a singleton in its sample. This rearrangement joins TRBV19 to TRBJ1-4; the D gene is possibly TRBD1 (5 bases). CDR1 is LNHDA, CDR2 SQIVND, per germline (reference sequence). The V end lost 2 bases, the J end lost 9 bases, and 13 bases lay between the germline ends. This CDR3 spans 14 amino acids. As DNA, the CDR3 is TGTGCCAGTAGTATACCAGCGGGGGTTAAAAAACTGTTTTTT. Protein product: CASSIPAGVKKLFF.

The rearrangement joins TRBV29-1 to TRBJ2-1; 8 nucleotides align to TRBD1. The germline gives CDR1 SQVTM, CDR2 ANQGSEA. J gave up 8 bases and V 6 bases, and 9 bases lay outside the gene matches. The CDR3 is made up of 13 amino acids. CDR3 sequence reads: CSVSDRARDEQFF. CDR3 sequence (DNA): TGCAGCGTGTCGGACAGGGCTAGGGATGAGCAGTTCTTC.

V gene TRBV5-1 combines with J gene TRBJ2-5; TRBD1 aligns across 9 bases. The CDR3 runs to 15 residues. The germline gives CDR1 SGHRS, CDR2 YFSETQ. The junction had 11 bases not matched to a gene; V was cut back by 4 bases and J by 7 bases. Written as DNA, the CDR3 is TGCGCCAGCAGCCAGGGACAGGGTGGTATTGTGACCCAGTACTTC. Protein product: CASSQGQGGIVTQYF.

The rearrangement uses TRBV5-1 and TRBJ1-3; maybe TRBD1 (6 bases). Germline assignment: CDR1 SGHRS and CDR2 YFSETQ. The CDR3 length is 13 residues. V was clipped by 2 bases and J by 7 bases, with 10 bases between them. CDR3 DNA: TGCGCCAGCAGCTTACAGGGAGGGAACACCATATATTTT. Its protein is CASSLQGGNTIYF.

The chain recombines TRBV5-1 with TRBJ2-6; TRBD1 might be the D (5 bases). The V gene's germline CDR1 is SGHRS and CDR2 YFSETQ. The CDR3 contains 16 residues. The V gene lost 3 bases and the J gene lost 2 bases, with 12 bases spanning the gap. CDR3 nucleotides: TGCGCCAGCAGCTATACAACAGGCCCTGGGGCCAACGTCCTGACTTTC. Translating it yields CASSYTTGPGANVLTF.

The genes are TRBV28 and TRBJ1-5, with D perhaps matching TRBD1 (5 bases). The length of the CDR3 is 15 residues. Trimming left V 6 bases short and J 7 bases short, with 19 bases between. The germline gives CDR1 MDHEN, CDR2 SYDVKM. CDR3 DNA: TGTGCCAGCAGACCCCCCGCGTGGGGGAGGCAGCCCCAGCATTTT. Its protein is CASRPPAWGRQPQHF.

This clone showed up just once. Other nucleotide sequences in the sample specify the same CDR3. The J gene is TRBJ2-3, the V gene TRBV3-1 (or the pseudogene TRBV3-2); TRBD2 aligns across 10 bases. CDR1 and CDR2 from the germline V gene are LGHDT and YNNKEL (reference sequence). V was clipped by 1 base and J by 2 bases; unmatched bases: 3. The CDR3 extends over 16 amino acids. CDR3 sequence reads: CASSQGTSGLTDTQYF. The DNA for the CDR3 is TGTGCCAGCAGCCAAGGGACTAGCGGCCTCACAGATACGCAGTATTTT.

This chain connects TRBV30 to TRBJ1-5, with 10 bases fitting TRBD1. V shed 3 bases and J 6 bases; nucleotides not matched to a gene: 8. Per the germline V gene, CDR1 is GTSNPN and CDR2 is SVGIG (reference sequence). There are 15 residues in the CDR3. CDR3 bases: TGTGCCTGGAGCACTCGGGGGACAGGGGTTCAGCCCCAGCATTTT. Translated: CAWSTRGTGVQPQHF.

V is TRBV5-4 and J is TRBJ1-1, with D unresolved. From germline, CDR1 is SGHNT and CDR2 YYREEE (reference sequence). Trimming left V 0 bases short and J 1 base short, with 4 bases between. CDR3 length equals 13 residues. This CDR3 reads CASSLARNTEAFF. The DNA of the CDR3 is TGTGCCAGCAGCTTGGCGAGGAACACTGAAGCTTTCTTT.

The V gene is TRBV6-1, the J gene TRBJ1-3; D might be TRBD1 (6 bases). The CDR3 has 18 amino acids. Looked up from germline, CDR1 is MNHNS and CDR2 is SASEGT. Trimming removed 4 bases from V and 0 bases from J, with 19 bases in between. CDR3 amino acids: CASSVPRVQGSSGNTIYF. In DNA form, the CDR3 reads TGTGCCAGCAGTGTCCCCCGAGTACAGGGCTCCTCTGGAAACACCATATATTTT.

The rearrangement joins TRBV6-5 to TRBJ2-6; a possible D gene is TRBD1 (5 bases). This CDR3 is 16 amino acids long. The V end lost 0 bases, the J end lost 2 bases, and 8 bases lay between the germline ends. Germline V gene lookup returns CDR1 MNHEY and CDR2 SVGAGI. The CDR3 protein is CASSYSLGAGANVLTF. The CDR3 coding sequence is TGTGCCAGCAGTTACTCGTTAGGGGCTGGGGCCAACGTCCTGACTTTC.

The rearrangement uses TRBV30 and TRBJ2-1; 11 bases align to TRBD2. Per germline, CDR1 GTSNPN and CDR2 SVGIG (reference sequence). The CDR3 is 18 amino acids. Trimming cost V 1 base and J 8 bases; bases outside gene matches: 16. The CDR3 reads CAWSGTSGGPPRRYEQFF. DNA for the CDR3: TGTGCCTGGAGTGGTACTAGCGGGGGACCTCCTCGTCGGTATGAGCAGTTCTTC.